The present entry profiles one T cell receptor (beta chain) with its context. Its antigen is still unknown. As to treatment: roughly nine-day PBMC culture with coronavirus spike peptide pools or control peptides (ViraFEST assay). The unexposed donor gave CD4+ T cells before the COVID-19 pandemic (2011-2018). Researchers reported culturing a few million PBMCs per well with about 10 IU/ml IL-2 and 8 to 10 ug/ml peptide pools. Whenever cell numbers allowed, CD4+ T cells from unexposed donors were probed with SARS-CoV-2 S/N and four cold-coronavirus spikes. This record comes from a study of vaccination and CD4 T cells after COVID-19. V lost 2 bases to trimming and J lost 7 bases; unmatched junction nucleotides: 6. This CDR3 is 14 amino acids long. CDR1 DFQATT and CDR2 SNEGSKA come from the germline V gene (reference sequence). Scientists ran DNA taken from cultured CD4+ T cells through the Oncomine TCR Beta short-read assay for sequencing. From CD4+ T cells that had been cultured, genomic DNA was extracted. TCRdb reanalysed the PCR reads using MiXCR and keeps one entry per CDR3 protein. The table lists some 8,600 distinct CDR3 sequences, around two fifths of them singletons.

The gene calls are TRBV20-1 and TRBJ1-1, with TRBD1 matching 11 bases. Sequenced: CD4+ T cells from blood, cultured in vitro. The TCR comes from a human donor in good health. In DNA form, the CDR3 reads TGCAGTGCTAGAAGGACAGGGGGCGAGAGTGAAGCTTTCTTT. Amino acid sequence: CSARRTGGESEAFF.